Within the sample, the clone carrying this TCR beta chain is medium-sized. Its antigen is currently unknown. TCR cDNA molecules each carried a unique molecular identifier. TCRdb re-analysed the 5' RACE reads in MiXCR, keeping a single row per CDR3 protein. The table includes around 4,000 distinct CDR3 sequences, more than 10% detected once. Time point: sample taken at primary tumor resection. Extraction of whole RNA from tumor, nontumor lung or frozen PBMC preceded unsorted sequencing. This specimen comes from a study of spatial heterogeneity in lung cancer. General study results and limits: Counts of expanded intratumoral alpha and beta TCRs tracked tumor mutation counts. Counts of ubiquitous and regional expanded TCRs tracked ubiquitous and regional nonsynonymous mutations, respectively.

The material sequenced was lung tumor tissue, taken at surgery. The clonotype was recovered from a male donor with early-stage non-small cell lung cancer.

Here the CDR3 reads CASSREQGASGANVLTF. The CDR3 DNA sequence: TGTGCCAGCAGCCGAGAACAGGGGGCTTCTGGGGCCAACGTCCTGACTTTC. The genes are TRBV4-2 and TRBJ2-6; 9 positions agree with TRBD1. V lost 4 bases, J lost 1 base, and 5 bases stayed unmatched. CDR3 size: 17 residues. The germline V gene encodes CDR1 LGHNA and CDR2 YNFKEQ.